This T cell receptor (beta chain) stems from a study of cytomegalovirus exposure and HLA in healthy donors. The study, taken as a whole, reports: The study had only CMV serostatus as immune exposure information. Among CMV-associated TCR beta chains, most appeared HLA-restricted in a later analysis.

The primer mix had 60 Vbeta and 13 Jbeta primers. Assay: immunoSEQ multiplex PCR; the TCRdb copy retains only in-frame clones and omits some. The sample lists 120,000 to 150,000 clones; roughly 80% were seen once. About this clone itself: Its specificity is unknown. The junction departs from the called germline gene at one end, perhaps through a read error. This same CDR3 is encoded by further DNA sequences in the sample.

The sequenced material came from PBMCs. This TCR derives from a man aged 35 to 55 in good health and CMV-seropositive.

The CDR3 DNA follows: TGTGCCAGCAGGTTAGACCCCAGTGAACAGTTCTTC. Its translation: CASRLDPSEQFF. The chain has TRBV7-8 and TRBJ2-1; D not certain. This CDR3 has 12 residues. CDR1 and CDR2 from the germline V gene are SGHVS and FQNEAQ. Based on the CDR3 plus reference TRBV7-8 and TRBJ2-1, the full variable domain is GAGVSQSPRYKVAKRGQDVALRCDPISGHVSLFWYQQALGQGPEFLTYFQNEAQLDKSGLPSDRFFAERPEGSVSTLKIQRTQQEDSAVYLCASRLDPSEQFFGPGTRLTVL.